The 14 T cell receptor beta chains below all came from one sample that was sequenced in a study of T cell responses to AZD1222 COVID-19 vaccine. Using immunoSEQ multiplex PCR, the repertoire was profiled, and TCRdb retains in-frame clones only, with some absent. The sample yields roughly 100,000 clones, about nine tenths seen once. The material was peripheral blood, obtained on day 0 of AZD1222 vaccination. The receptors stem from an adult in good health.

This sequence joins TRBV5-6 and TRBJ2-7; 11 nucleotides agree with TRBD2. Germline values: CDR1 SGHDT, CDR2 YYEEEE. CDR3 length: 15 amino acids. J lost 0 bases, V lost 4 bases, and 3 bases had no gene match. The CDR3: CASSRGTSGSYEQYF. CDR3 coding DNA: TGTGCCAGCAGCCGAGGGACTAGCGGCTCCTACGAGCAGTACTTC.

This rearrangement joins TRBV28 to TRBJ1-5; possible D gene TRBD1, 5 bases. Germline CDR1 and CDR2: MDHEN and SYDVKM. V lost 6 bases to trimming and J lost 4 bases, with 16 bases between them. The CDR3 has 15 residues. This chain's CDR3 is CASSLLGGGNQPQHF. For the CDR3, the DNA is TGTGCCAGCAGCCTCTTGGGGGGTGGGAATCAGCCCCAGCATTTT.

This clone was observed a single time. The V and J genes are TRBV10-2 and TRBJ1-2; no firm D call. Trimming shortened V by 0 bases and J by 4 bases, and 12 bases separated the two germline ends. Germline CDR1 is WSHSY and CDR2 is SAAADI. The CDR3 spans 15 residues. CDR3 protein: CASSESGRKTYGYTF. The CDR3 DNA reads TGCGCCAGCAGTGAGTCGGGTAGGAAGACCTATGGCTACACCTTC.

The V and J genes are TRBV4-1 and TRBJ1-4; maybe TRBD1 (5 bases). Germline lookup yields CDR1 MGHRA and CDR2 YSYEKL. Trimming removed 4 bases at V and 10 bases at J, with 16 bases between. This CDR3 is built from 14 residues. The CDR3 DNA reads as TGCGCCAGCAGCCCCACCGGGGCCCAGGGAAAACTGTTTTTT. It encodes CASSPTGAQGKLFF.

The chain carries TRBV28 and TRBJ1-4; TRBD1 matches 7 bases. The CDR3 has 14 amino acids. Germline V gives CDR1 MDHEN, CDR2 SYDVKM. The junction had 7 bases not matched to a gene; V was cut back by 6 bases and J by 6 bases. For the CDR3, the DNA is TGTGCCAGCAGCCGCGACAGGGTAGATGAAAAACTGTTTTTT. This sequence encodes CASSRDRVDEKLFF.

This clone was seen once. CDR3 sequence reads: CASSGTPGGRGNTEAFF. CDR3 sequence (DNA): TGTGCCAGCAGTGGAACCCCCGGGGGCCGCGGGAACACTGAAGCTTTCTTT. The chain employs TRBV25-1 and TRBJ1-1, with D maybe TRBD1 (6 bases). The germline V gene has CDR1 MGHDK and CDR2 SYGVNS. The V gene lost 4 bases and the J gene lost 1 base, with 19 bases spanning the gap. The CDR3 is 17 amino acids.

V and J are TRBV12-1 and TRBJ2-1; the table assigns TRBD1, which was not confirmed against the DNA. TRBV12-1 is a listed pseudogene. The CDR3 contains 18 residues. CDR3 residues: CASSPLPPGQGVYNEQFF. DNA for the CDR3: TGTGCCAGCAGCCCCCTACCCCCGGGACAGGGGGTCTACAATGAGCAGTTCTTC.

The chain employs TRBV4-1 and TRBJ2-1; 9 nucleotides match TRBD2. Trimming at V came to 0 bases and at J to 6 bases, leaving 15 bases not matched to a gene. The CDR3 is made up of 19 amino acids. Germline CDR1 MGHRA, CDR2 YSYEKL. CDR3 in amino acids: CASSQDRRGRARDGNEQFF. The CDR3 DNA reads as TGCGCCAGCAGCCAAGATAGGCGCGGGAGGGCTCGGGACGGCAATGAGCAGTTCTTC.

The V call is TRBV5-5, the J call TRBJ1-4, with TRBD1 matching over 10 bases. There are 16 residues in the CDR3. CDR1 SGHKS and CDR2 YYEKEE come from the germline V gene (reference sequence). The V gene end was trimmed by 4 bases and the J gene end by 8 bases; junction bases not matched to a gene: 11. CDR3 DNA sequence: TGTGCCAGCAGCCCTTACCCTGGGACAGGGGTGGAAAAACTGTTTTTT. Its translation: CASSPYPGTGVEKLFF.

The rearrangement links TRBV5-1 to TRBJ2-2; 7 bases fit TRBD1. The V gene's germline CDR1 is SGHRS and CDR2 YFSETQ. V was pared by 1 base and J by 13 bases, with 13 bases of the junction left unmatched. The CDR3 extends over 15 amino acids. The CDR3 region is CASSLSLTTTGTLFF. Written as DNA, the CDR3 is TGCGCCAGCAGCTTGTCGTTAACCACGACAGGGACGCTGTTTTTT.

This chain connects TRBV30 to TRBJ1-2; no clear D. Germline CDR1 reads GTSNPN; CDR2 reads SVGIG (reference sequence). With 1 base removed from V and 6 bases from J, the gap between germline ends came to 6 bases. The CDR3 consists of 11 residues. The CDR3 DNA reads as TGTGCCTGGAGTGACTATCATGGCTACACCTTC. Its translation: CAWSDYHGYTF.

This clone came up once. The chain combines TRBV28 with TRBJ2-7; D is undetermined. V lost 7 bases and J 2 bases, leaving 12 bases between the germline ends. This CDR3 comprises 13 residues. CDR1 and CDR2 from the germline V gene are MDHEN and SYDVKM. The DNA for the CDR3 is TGTGCCAGCATGGCTAGACCTACCTACGAGCAGTACTTC. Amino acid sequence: CASMARPTYEQYF.

The CDR3 DNA reads TGTGCCAGCTCACAGACAGGGAGGAACACTGAAGCTTTCTTT. Amino acid sequence: CASSQTGRNTEAFF. V and J are TRBV18 and TRBJ1-1; 7 nucleotides agree with TRBD1. Germline CDR1 and CDR2: KGHSH and LQKENI. This CDR3 spans 14 amino acids. V dropped 4 bases and J dropped 1; count of bases not matched to a gene: 3.

The CDR3 region has the DNA TGTGCCAGCAGCCCCGTCGGGGGCCTTAATGAAAAACTGTTTTTT. It yields the protein CASSPVGGLNEKLFF. This chain uses TRBV5-6 with TRBJ1-4, with D perhaps TRBD1 (6 bases). Looked up from germline, CDR1 is SGHDT and CDR2 is YYEEEE. The ends were cut back, 4 bases at V and 4 bases at J, with 14 bases in the middle. The CDR3 is 15 amino acids.